Below, 18 T cell receptor beta chains from the same sample are listed, as sequenced in a study of OX40 agonist ivuxolimab in advanced cancers. Using immunoSEQ multiplex PCR, the repertoire was profiled, and TCRdb retains in-frame clones only, with some absent. Here the sample spans about 50,000 clones, about 93% being singletons. This material consisted of CD4+ or CD8+ T cells sorted from blood, taken in a trial of the OX40 agonist ivuxolimab. Receptor source: an adult with an advanced solid tumor such as melanoma, head and neck, liver or kidney cancer.

The genes are TRBV6-5 and TRBJ1-3; D not resolved. The V end was cut by 2 bases, the J end by 0 bases, with 8 bases between. Germline V gene lookup returns CDR1 MNHEY and CDR2 SVGAGI. The length of the CDR3 is 15 residues. The CDR3 region is CASSYDVSSGNTIYF. CDR3 DNA: TGTGCCAGCAGTTACGACGTCAGCTCTGGAAACACCATATATTTT.

V and J are TRBV27 and TRBJ2-1; TRBD2 matches 9 bases. CDR3 length: 17 residues. Germline V CDR1 and CDR2: MNHEY, SMNVEV (reference sequence). J lost 7 bases, V lost 4 bases, and 14 bases had no gene match. CDR3 sequence: CASSSPSVAGDFNEQFF. CDR3 bases: TGTGCCAGCAGTTCCCCCTCGGTAGCGGGAGACTTTAATGAGCAGTTCTTC.

The chain combines TRBV13 with TRBJ2-7; TRBD1 aligns across 10 bases. The germline V gene encodes CDR1 PRHDT and CDR2 FYEKMQ (reference sequence). V was clipped by 5 bases and J by 3 bases; unmatched bases: 4. The CDR3 runs to 14 residues. CDR3 protein: CASSPGTGVYEQYF. The CDR3 region has the DNA TGTGCCAGCAGCCCCGGGACAGGGGTCTACGAGCAGTACTTC.

This clone was seen only once. The J gene is TRBJ1-2, the V gene TRBV4-1; D not resolved. The germline V gene has CDR1 MGHRA and CDR2 YSYEKL. The CDR3 consists of 14 residues. The ends were cut back, 0 bases at V and 3 bases at J, with 8 bases in the middle. The DNA of the CDR3 is TGCGCCAGCAGCCAAGAACCGGGGTACTATGGCTACACCTTC. Its protein is CASSQEPGYYGYTF.

With regard to this clone: This sample also contains other DNA sequences that code for the same CDR3. The rearrangement links TRBV18 to TRBJ2-1; no definite D call. The CDR3 runs 15 residues. Trimming stripped 2 bases from V and 0 bases from J, with 8 bases between. CDR1 and CDR2 from the germline V gene are KGHSH and LQKENI. The CDR3 loop reads CASSPGSSSYNEQFF. CDR3 nucleotide sequence: TGTGCCAGCTCACCAGGCAGTAGCTCCTACAATGAGCAGTTCTTC.

The CDR3 reads CASRPGQVRIGEQFF. DNA of the CDR3: TGTGCCAGCAGACCGGGACAGGTGCGTATTGGTGAGCAGTTCTTC. The chain uses TRBV27 and TRBJ2-1; 8 bases match TRBD1. Germline values: CDR1 MNHEY, CDR2 SMNVEV (reference sequence). Trimming took 6 bases from V and 9 from J; bases not matched to a gene: 13. The CDR3 sequence is 15 residues long.

The rearrangement uses TRBV4-3 and TRBJ2-7; TRBD2 is a possible D gene (6 bases). Trimming took 0 bases from V and 4 from J, leaving 13 bases between them. The germline gives CDR1 LGHNA, CDR2 YSLEER. This CDR3 has 15 residues. The DNA of the CDR3 is TGCGCCAGCAGCCAAGACCGGGACTCCTCTTACGAGCAGTACTTC. The encoded protein is CASSQDRDSSYEQYF.

This rearrangement joins TRBV9 to TRBJ2-1; TRBD2 might be the D (5 bases). Trimming stripped 0 bases from V and 10 bases from J, with 14 bases between. CDR1 is SGDLS, CDR2 YYNGEE, per germline. CDR3 size: 14 residues. In DNA form, the CDR3 reads TGTGCCAGCAGCGTAGTTGTCGGGATAGGGGAGCAGTTCTTC. Amino acid sequence: CASSVVVGIGEQFF.

The chain combines TRBV27 with TRBJ1-5; unclear D gene. Germline V gene data show CDR1 as MNHEY and CDR2 as SMNVEV (reference sequence). V was cut by 4 bases and J by 7 bases, with 8 bases left in between. CDR3 length: 12 amino acids. CDR3 amino acids: CASSSPGQPQHF. Written as DNA, the CDR3 is TGTGCCAGCAGTTCCCCTGGACAGCCCCAGCATTTT.

This clone has only one observation. The rearrangement joins TRBV29-1 to TRBJ2-7; 7 positions agree with TRBD2. This CDR3 contains 13 residues. CDR1 SQVTM and CDR2 ANQGSEA come from the germline V gene. J gave up 3 bases and V 1 base, and 3 bases lay outside the gene matches. The CDR3 here is CSVEAGEGYEQYF. The CDR3 coding sequence is TGCAGCGTTGAAGCCGGGGAGGGCTACGAGCAGTACTTC.

The rearrangement joins TRBV28 to TRBJ1-4; D gene ambiguous. This CDR3 is 15 amino acids long. The V end lost 5 bases, the J end lost 8 bases, and 18 bases lay between the germline ends. Germline CDR1 and CDR2: MDHEN and SYDVKM. This chain's CDR3 is CASSLPDRGTEKLFF. CDR3 sequence (DNA): TGTGCCAGCAGTCTACCTGACCGGGGAACCGAAAAACTGTTTTTT. The full variable domain, completed using reference TRBV28 and TRBJ1-4, is DVKVTQSSRYLVKRTGEKVFLECVQDMDHENMFWYRQDPGLGLRLIYFSYDVKMKEKGDIPEGYSVSREKKERFSLILESASTNQTSMYLCASSLPDRGTEKLFFGSGTQLSVL.

This chain links TRBV10-3 with TRBJ2-7, with 8 bases lining up with TRBD1. Germline V gene sequence: CDR1 ENHRY, CDR2 SYGVKD. V lost 2 bases to trimming and J lost 10 bases; unmatched junction nucleotides: 1. This CDR3 spans 11 amino acids. The CDR3 sequence is CAISETGGQYF. The CDR3 bases are TGTGCCATCAGTGAGACAGGGGGTCAGTACTTC.

The J gene is TRBJ2-1, the V gene TRBV9, with a tentative D call TRBD2 (5 bases). The germline gives CDR1 SGDLS, CDR2 YYNGEE. Trimming removed 4 bases from V and 0 bases from J, with 8 bases in between. There are 14 residues in the CDR3. Written as DNA, the CDR3 is TGTGCCAGCAGCCCCAGCGGCTCCTACAATGAGCAGTTCTTC. This translates into CASSPSGSYNEQFF.

The chain uses TRBV27 and TRBJ1-3; D possibly corresponds to TRBD1 (5 bases). The CDR3 is 15 amino acids. Germline V gives CDR1 MNHEY, CDR2 SMNVEV (reference sequence). The germline V and J ends were trimmed by 3 bases and 0 bases, with 9 bases remaining between them. The CDR3 region has the DNA TGTGCCAGCAGTTTCGGGGACCCCTCTGGAAACACCATATATTTT. Its translation is CASSFGDPSGNTIYF.

V usage is TRBV10-3 and J usage is TRBJ2-1, with a weak D call TRBD1 (6 bases). Between the trimmed V and J ends, which lost 3 bases and 10 bases, there was a span of 13 bases. Germline V gene lookup returns CDR1 ENHRY and CDR2 SYGVKD. The CDR3 runs to 13 residues. CDR3 sequence reads: CAISDYSQGEQFF. The CDR3 coding sequence is TGTGCCATCAGTGACTATTCCCAGGGGGAGCAGTTCTTC.

The chain combines TRBV28 with TRBJ1-2, with 8 bases fitting TRBD1. CDR3 length equals 15 residues. J gave up 6 bases and V 4 bases, and 10 bases lay outside the gene matches. CDR1 is MDHEN and CDR2 is SYDVKM in the germline V gene. The CDR3 reads CASSSGQGEEDGYTF. In DNA form, the CDR3 reads TGTGCCAGCAGTTCTGGACAGGGCGAAGAAGATGGCTACACCTTC.

This chain connects TRBV28 to TRBJ2-7; D ambiguous. Germline V gene data show CDR1 as MDHEN and CDR2 as SYDVKM. The CDR3 loop spans 11 amino acids. With 10 bases removed from V and 3 bases from J, the gap between germline ends came to 10 bases. The CDR3 DNA reads TGTGCCACCAAGTTCCACTACGAGCAGTACTTC. It yields the protein CATKFHYEQYF.

The J gene is TRBJ2-1, the V gene TRBV19; D is undetermined. This CDR3 contains 10 residues. Trimming took 10 bases from V and 8 from J, leaving 9 bases between them. Germline CDR1 and CDR2: LNHDA and SQIVND (reference sequence). The chain's CDR3 is CATSFDEQFF. CDR3 sequence (DNA): TGTGCCACCTCGTTCGATGAGCAGTTCTTC.